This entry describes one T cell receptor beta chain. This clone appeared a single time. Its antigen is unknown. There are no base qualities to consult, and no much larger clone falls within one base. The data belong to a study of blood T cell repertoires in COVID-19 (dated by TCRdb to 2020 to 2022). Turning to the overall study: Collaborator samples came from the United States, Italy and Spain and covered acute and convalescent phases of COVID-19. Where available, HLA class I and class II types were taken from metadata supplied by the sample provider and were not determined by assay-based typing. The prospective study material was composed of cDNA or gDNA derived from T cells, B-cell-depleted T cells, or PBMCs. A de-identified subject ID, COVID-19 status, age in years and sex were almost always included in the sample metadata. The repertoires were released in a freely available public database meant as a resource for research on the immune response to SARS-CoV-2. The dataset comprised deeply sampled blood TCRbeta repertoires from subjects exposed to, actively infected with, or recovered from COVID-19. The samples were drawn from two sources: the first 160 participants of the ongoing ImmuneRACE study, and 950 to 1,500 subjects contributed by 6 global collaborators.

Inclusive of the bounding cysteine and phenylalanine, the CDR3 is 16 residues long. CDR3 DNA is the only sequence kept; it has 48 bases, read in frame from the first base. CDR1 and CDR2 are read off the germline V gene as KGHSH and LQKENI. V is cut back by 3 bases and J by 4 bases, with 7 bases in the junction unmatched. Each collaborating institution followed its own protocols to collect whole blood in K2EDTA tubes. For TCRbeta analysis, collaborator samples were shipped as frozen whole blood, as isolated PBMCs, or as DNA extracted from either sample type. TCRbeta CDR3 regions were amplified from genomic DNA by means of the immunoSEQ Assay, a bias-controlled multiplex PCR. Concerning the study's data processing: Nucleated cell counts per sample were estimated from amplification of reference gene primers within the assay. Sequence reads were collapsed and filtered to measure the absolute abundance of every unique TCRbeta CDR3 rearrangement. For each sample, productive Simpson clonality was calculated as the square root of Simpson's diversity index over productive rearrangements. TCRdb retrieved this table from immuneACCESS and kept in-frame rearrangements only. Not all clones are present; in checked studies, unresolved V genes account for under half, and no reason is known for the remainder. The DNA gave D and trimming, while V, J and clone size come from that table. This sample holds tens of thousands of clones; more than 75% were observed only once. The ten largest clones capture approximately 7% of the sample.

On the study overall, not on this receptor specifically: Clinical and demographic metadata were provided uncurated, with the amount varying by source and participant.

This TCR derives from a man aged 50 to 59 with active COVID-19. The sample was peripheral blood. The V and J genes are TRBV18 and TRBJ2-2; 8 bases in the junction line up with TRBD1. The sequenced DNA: TGTGCCAGCTCACCGAGCAGGACAGGGTCCACCGGGGAGCTGTTTTTT. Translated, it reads CASSPSRTGSTGELFF.